This T cell receptor beta chain is from a study of low-dose radiotherapy and immunotherapy resistance in tumors. V was clipped by 5 bases and J by 5 bases; unmatched bases: 5. The V gene's germline CDR1 is LNHDA and CDR2 SQIVND (reference sequence). This CDR3 comprises 14 residues. The sample's time point: before trial treatment. Primers used for first-strand cDNA, a TRAV- and TRBV-specific set, covered both alpha and beta chains. TCR amplification ran approximately 22 PCR cycles using constant-region and V-primer adapter primers. Each CDR3 protein gets one entry after TCRdb re-called the reads with MiXCR. The sample has almost 40,000 distinct CDR3 sequences, roughly a third seen once; the top ten hold around 3.5%.

The TCR was taken from a male donor with gallbladder cancer. The chain has TRBV19 and TRBJ2-7, with 11 nucleotides matching TRBD2. Material: PBMCs, obtained before treatment. The CDR3 here is CASSVAGGTHEQYF. The CDR3 nucleotides are TGTGCCAGTAGTGTAGCGGGAGGGACTCACGAGCAGTACTTC.